This T cell receptor (beta chain) was found in a study of cytomegalovirus exposure and HLA in healthy donors. Study-level points and caveats: A few chains linked to CMV were shown in vitro to be specific for CMV antigens. Most TCR sequences were uncommon, yet certain public TCRs appeared in many donors.

Turning to this clone: Its antigen is as yet unknown.

CDR1 and CDR2 (germline): MNHNY, SVGAGI (reference sequence). The V gene lost 2 bases and the J gene lost 5 bases, with 7 bases spanning the gap. This CDR3 is built from 12 residues. This table comes from immunoSEQ multiplex PCR, and its TCRdb copy is limited to in-frame clones, with some not included. The data hold 250,000 to 400,000 clones, with over 75% observed a single time. This clonotype was sampled from a man younger than 45 in good health and CMV-seronegative. This chain uses TRBV6-6 with TRBJ2-7; D is unclear. Specimen: PBMCs. CDR3 DNA sequence: TGTGCCAGCAGTTACGGTACGGACGAGCAGTACTTC. It encodes CASSYGTDEQYF.